One and the same sample provided the 10 T cell receptor beta chains below, sequenced in a study of T cell repertoires in cytomegalovirus infection. TCRdb reprocessed the reads via MiXCR and lists one record per CDR3 protein. The repertoire holds just under 550,000 distinct CDR3 sequences, with more than 20% as singletons. The sequenced sample was PBMCs. The receptors were sampled from a human donor in good health (CMV status not recorded). Some clones in this sample may be carry-over from other donors' samples.

The V gene is TRBV28, the J gene TRBJ2-3; 7 bases map to TRBD2. Germline V gene sequence: CDR1 MDHEN, CDR2 SYDVKM. V shed 10 bases and J 2 bases; nucleotides not matched to a gene: 6. The CDR3 runs 13 residues. This CDR3 is CATRGGPTDTQYF. The DNA for the CDR3 is TGTGCCACGAGGGGAGGGCCCACAGATACGCAGTATTTT.

This clonotype was observed a handful of times. V is TRBV11-3 and J is TRBJ2-1; 8 nucleotides match TRBD2. Unmatched junction bases numbered 5, after V lost 5 bases and J lost 2 bases. CDR3 length: 15 amino acids. Per the germline V gene, CDR1 is SGHNT and CDR2 is YENEEA. CDR3 amino acids: CASSRSGITYNEQFF. The DNA for the CDR3 is TGTGCCAGCAGCCGTAGCGGGATAACCTACAATGAGCAGTTCTTC.

This rearrangement joins TRBV7-9 to TRBJ1-4; possibly TRBD1 for D (5 bases). The CDR3 is 14 residues long. V lost 5 bases and J lost 2, with 9 bases in between. Germline-derived CDR1 and CDR2 are SEHNR and FQNEAQ (reference sequence). The CDR3 loop is CASSLRQTNEKLFF. The CDR3 DNA sequence: TGTGCCAGCAGCCTTCGACAGACTAATGAAAAACTGTTTTTT. Using reference TRBV7-9 and TRBJ1-4 for the parts outside the CDR3, the full variable domain is DTGVSQNPRHKITKRGQNVTFRCDPISEHNRLYWYRQTLGQGPEFLTYFQNEAQLEKSRLLSDRFSAERPKGSFSTLEIQRTEQGDSAMYLCASSLRQTNEKLFFGSGTQLSVL.

This clonotype was detected many times. The chain employs TRBV11-2 and TRBJ1-1, with D maybe TRBD1 (6 bases). The CDR3 is 13 residues long. V was cut by 1 base and J by 7 bases, with 10 bases left in between. Germline-derived CDR1 and CDR2 are SGHAT and FQNNGV. The CDR3 nucleotides read TGTGCCAGCAGCTTAGTTGGACAGTTTGAAGCTTTCTTT. Protein sequence: CASSLVGQFEAFF.

The J gene is TRBJ1-5, the V gene TRBV20-1, with TRBD1 matching 7 bases. The ends lost 2 bases at V and 2 bases at J; junction bases unmatched: 3. From germline, CDR1 is DFQATT and CDR2 SNEGSKA (reference sequence). CDR3 length: 14 residues. The CDR3 reads CSARQGEGNQPQHF. The CDR3, as DNA: TGCAGTGCTAGACAGGGGGAAGGCAATCAGCCCCAGCATTTT.

The rearrangement joins TRBV12-3 or TRBV12-4 to TRBJ1-2; D is unclear. V gave up 3 bases and J gave up 2 bases, with 10 bases separating them. The CDR3 spans 14 residues. This CDR3 reads CASSFVGRNYGYTF. The CDR3 bases are TGTGCCAGCAGTTTTGTTGGTCGGAACTATGGCTACACCTTC.

The chain couples TRBV7-2 to TRBJ2-1; no firm D call. This CDR3 region has 19 residues. In germline, CDR1 is SGHTA, CDR2 FQGNSA. V shed 3 bases and J shed 9 bases, with 30 bases lying between them. CDR3 amino acids: CASSLDPLWVRKPTSEQFF. The CDR3 nucleotides read TGTGCCAGCAGCTTGGACCCCCTCTGGGTACGGAAACCTACAAGTGAGCAGTTCTTC.

V and J are TRBV6-2 or TRBV6-3 and TRBJ2-7, with D possibly being TRBD1 (5 bases). The CDR3 is 15 amino acids. Germline assignment: CDR1 MNHEY and CDR2 SVGEGT. The V gene lost 6 bases and the J gene lost 2 bases, with 17 bases spanning the gap. The CDR3 DNA reads TGTGCCAGCAGACTTACAGGTTCTTCCACCTACGAGCAGTACGTC. It is translated as CASRLTGSSTYEQYV.

This clonotype was observed a few times. The gene calls are TRBV7-9 and TRBJ2-5; D uncertain. CDR1 is SEHNR, CDR2 FQNEAQ, per germline (reference sequence). This CDR3 has 12 residues. V lost 2 bases, J lost 5 bases, and 6 bases lay in between. The CDR3 loop reads CASSLNVETQYF. The CDR3 DNA reads TGTGCCAGCAGCTTAAACGTTGAGACCCAGTACTTC.

This clonotype was seen more than once but under ten times. The CDR3 sequence: CASSESMGSEGAFF. DNA of the CDR3: TGCGCCAGCAGTGAGTCAATGGGGTCGGAAGGAGCTTTCTTT. This rearrangement joins TRBV10-2 to TRBJ1-1; no firm D call. This CDR3 comprises 14 residues. V was trimmed by 0 bases and J by 10 bases, leaving 15 bases between them. The germline gives CDR1 WSHSY, CDR2 SAAADI.